Sequencing of this T cell receptor (beta chain) was carried out in a study of blood T cell repertoires in COVID-19. Study summary: Acute and convalescent COVID-19 samples came from the United States, Italy and Spain.

Ages ranged from about 18 to 89 years, with residence in fewer than 25 US areas. Two negative PCRs, clearance, or symptom resolution had been documented for recovered Cohort 3 donors. Authors' processing steps: Amplification from reference gene primers served as the basis for estimated nucleated cell counts. Method: immunoSEQ multiplex PCR; TCRdb's copy keeps in-frame clones and lacks some. D and trimming were read from the DNA, whereas the V and J calls and clone size are those reported in that table. This table has 200,000 or so clones, roughly 84% appearing once. Unmatched junction bases numbered 18, after V lost 5 bases and J lost 5 bases. The CDR3 length is 18 residues. Per germline, CDR1 LNHDA and CDR2 SQIVND (reference sequence).

The chain has TRBV19 and TRBJ1-2, with TRBD1 matching over 9 bases. The clonotype comes from a man aged 35 to 55 who had recovered from COVID-19. The sample consisted of PBMCs or T cells enriched from blood (not recorded which). The CDR3 DNA follows: TGTGCCAGTAGTGTGGGAAGGACGGGACAGGGCCTACTGTATGGCTACACCTTC. Translating it yields CASSVGRTGQGLLYGYTF.